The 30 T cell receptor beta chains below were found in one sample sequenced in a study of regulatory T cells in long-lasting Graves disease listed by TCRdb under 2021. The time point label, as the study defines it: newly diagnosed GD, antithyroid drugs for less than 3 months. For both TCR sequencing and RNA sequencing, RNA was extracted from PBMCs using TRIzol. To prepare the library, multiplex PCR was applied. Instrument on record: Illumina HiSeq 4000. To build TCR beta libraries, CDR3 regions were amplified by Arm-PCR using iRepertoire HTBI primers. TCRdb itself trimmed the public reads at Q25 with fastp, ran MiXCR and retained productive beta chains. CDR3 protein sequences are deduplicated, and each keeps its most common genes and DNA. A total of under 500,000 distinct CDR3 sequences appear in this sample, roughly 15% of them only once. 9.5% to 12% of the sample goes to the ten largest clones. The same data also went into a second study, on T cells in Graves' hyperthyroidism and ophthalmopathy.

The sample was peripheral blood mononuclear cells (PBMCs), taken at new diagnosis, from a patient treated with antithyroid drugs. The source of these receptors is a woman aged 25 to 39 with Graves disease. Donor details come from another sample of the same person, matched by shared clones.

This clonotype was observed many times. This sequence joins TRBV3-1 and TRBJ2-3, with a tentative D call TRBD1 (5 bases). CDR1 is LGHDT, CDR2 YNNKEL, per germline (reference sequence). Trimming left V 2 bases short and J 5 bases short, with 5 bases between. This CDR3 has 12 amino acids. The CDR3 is CASSQQGDTQYF. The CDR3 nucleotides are TGTGCCAGCAGCCAACAGGGAGATACGCAGTATTTT.

CDR3 sequence (DNA): TGTGCCAGCAGTTTATTCGGGACGTCTTTCTTT. Its protein product is CASSLFGTSFF. V usage is TRBV12-3 or TRBV12-4 and J usage is TRBJ1-1; tentative D call: TRBD1 (5 bases). CDR3 length equals 11 residues. The V end was cut by 2 bases, the J end by 12 bases, with 10 bases between.

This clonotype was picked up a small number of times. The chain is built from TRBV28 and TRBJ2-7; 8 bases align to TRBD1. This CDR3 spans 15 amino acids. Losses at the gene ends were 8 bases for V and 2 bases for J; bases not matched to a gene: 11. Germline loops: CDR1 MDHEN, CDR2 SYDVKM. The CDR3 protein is CASLTATGGTYEQYF. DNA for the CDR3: TGTGCCAGCTTAACCGCTACAGGGGGGACCTACGAGCAGTACTTC.

The CDR3 DNA reads as TGTGCCAGCAGGTCACTAGCGGGAGCCCCAAACACCGGGGAGCTGTTTTTT. Its protein is CASRSLAGAPNTGELFF. This rearrangement joins TRBV12-3 or TRBV12-4 to TRBJ2-2, with 11 positions matching TRBD2. Trimming took 6 bases from V and 2 from J; bases not matched to a gene: 8. This CDR3 has 17 amino acids.

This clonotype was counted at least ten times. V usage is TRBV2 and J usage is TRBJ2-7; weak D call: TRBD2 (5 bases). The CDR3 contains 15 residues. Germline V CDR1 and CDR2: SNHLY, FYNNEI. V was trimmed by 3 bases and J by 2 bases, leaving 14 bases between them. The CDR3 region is CASSDTGLDTYEQYF. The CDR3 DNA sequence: TGTGCCAGCAGTGATACGGGATTGGATACCTACGAGCAGTACTTC. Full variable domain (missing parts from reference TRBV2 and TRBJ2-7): EPEVTQTPSHQVTQMGQEVILRCVPISNHLYFYWYRQILGQKVEFLVSFYNNEISEKSEIFDDQFSVERPDGSNFTLKIRSTKLEDSAMYFCASSDTGLDTYEQYFGPGTRLTVT.

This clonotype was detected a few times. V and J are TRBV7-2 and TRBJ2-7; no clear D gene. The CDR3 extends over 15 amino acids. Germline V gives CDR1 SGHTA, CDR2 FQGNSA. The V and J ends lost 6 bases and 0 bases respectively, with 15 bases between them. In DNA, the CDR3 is TGTGCCAGCAGAATATCGCAGTTAAGCTCCTACGAGCAGTACTTC. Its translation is CASRISQLSSYEQYF.

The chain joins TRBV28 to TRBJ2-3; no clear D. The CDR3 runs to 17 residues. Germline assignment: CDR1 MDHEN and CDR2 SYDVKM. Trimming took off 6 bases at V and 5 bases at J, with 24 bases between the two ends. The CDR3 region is CASSSYSGSLSEDTQYF. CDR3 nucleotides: TGTGCCAGCAGCTCCTACTCAGGTTCTCTCTCCGAAGATACGCAGTATTTT.

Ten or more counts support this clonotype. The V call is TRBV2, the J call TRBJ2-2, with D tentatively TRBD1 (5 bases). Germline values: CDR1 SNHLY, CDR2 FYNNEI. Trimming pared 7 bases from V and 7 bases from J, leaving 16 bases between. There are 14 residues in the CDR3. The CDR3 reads CASKQSTGYGELFF. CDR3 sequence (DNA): TGTGCCAGCAAACAAAGCACAGGTTACGGGGAGCTGTTTTTT. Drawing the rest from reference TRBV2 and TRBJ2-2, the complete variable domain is EPEVTQTPSHQVTQMGQEVILRCVPISNHLYFYWYRQILGQKVEFLVSFYNNEISEKSEIFDDQFSVERPDGSNFTLKIRSTKLEDSAMYFCASKQSTGYGELFFGEGSRLTVL.

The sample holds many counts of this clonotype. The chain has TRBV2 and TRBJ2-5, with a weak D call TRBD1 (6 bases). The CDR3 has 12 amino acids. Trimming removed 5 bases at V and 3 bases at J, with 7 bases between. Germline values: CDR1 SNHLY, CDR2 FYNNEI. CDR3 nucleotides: TGTGCCAGCAGTAGGACAGAAGAGACCCAGTACTTC. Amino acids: CASSRTEETQYF.

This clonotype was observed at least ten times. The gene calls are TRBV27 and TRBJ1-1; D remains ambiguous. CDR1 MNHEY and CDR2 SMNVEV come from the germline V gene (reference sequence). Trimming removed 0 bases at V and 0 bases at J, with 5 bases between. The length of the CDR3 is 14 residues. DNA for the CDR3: TGTGCCAGCAGTTTATCGCGATTGAACACTGAAGCTTTCTTT. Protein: CASSLSRLNTEAFF.

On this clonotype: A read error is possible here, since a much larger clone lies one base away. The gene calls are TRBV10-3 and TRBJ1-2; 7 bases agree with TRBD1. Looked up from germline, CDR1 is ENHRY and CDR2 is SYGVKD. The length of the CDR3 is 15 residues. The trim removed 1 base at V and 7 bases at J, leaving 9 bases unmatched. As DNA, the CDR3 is TGTGCCATCAGTGAGTTGACAGGGCCAGACTGTGGCTACACCTTC. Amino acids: CAISELTGPDCGYTF.

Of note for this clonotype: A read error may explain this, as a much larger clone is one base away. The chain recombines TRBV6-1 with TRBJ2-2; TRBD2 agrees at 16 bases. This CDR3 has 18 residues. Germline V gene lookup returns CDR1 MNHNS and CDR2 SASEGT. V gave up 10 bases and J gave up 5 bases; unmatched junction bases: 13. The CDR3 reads CAIKGTSGRARGTGELFF. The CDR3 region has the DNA TGTGCCATCAAAGGGACTAGCGGGAGGGCCCGAGGAACCGGGGAGCTGTTTTTT.

CDR3 nucleotides: TGTGCCAGCAGTGCCGTTTTGACAGGGGAAAGTAGAAACACCATATATTTT. This translates into CASSAVLTGESRNTIYF. The V call is TRBV6-1, the J call TRBJ1-3, with 8 positions matching TRBD1. Germline V lookup: CDR1 MNHNS, CDR2 SASEGT. The CDR3 is 17 residues long. Trimming took 4 bases from V and 5 from J; bases not matched to a gene: 13.

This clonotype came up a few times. The CDR3 DNA reads TGTGCCAGCAGCCAAGATGAAAGTAGCGGGAGCGGAGATACGCAGTATTTT. This gives the protein CASSQDESSGSGDTQYF. V usage is TRBV4-2 and J usage is TRBJ2-3, with TRBD2 matching over 9 bases. The CDR3 has 17 residues. The V segment lost 0 bases and the J segment 5 bases; nucleotides outside the gene matches: 9. CDR1 is LGHNA, CDR2 YNFKEQ, per germline.

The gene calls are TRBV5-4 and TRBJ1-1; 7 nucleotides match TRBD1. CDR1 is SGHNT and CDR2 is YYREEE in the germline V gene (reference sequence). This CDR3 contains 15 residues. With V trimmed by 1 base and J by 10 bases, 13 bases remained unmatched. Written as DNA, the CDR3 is TGTGCCAGCAGCTTGACCGGACAGGCGGGTGGTGTAGCTTTCTTT. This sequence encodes CASSLTGQAGGVAFF.

The CDR3 DNA reads as TGCGCCAGCAGTGGCGCCGAGCCAGGGGTGGGTAATGAGCAGTTCTTC. Residues: CASSGAEPGVGNEQFF. The chain recombines TRBV10-1 with TRBJ2-1; a possible D gene is TRBD1 (6 bases). CDR3 length equals 16 residues. Germline V gene data show CDR1 as WNHNN and CDR2 as SYGVQD (reference sequence). Trimming removed 4 bases from V and 7 bases from J, with 20 bases in between.

CDR3 bases: TGTGCCAGCAGCTCGAACAGGGGGCGCGGAAACACTGAAGCTTTCTTT. Protein: CASSSNRGRGNTEAFF. The chain uses TRBV7-9 and TRBJ1-1; the match to TRBD1 covers 9 bases. Germline V CDR1 and CDR2: SEHNR, FQNEAQ (reference sequence). The CDR3 spans 16 residues. V lost 4 bases to trimming and J lost 2 bases; unmatched junction nucleotides: 8.

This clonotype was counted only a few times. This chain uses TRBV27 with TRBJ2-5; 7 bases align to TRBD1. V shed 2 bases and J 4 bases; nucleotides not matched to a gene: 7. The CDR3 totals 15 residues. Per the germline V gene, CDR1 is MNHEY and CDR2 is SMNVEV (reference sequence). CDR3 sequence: CASSLTPGQRETQYF. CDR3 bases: TGTGCCAGCAGTTTAACCCCGGGACAGAGAGAGACCCAGTACTTC.

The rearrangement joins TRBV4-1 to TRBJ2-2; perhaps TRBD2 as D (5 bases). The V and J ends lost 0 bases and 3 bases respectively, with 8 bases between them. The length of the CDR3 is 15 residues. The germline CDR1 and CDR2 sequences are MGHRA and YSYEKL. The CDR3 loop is CASSQDFSDTGELFF. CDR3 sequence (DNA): TGCGCCAGCAGCCAAGATTTTAGCGACACCGGGGAGCTGTTTTTT.

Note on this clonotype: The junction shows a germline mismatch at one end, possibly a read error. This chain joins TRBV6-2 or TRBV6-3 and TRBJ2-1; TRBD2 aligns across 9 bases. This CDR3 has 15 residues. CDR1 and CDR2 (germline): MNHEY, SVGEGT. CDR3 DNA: TGTGCCAGCAGCGTAGATGGCGGGGGGGGGCTGGGATGTGTCTTC. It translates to CASSVDGGGGLGCVF.

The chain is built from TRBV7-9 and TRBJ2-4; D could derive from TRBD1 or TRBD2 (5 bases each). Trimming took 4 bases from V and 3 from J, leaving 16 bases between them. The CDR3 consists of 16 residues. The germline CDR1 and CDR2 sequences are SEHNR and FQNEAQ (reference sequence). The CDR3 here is CASSSKPGTLKNIQYF. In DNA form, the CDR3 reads TGTGCCAGCAGCTCCAAGCCCGGGACCCTCAAAAACATTCAGTACTTC. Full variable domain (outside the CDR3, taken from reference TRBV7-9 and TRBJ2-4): DTGVSQNPRHKITKRGQNVTFRCDPISEHNRLYWYRQTLGQGPEFLTYFQNEAQLEKSRLLSDRFSAERPKGSFSTLEIQRTEQGDSAMYLCASSSKPGTLKNIQYFGAGTRLSVL.

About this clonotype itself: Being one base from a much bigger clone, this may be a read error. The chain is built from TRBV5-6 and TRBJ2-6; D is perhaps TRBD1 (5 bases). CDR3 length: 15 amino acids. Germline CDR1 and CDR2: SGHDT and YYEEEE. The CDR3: CASSDRSSVANVLTF. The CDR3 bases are TGTGCCAGCAGCGACAGAAGCTCTGTGGCCAACGTCCTGACTTTC. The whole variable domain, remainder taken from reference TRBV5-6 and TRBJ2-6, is DAGVTQSPTHLIKTRGQQVTLRCSPKSGHDTVSWYQQALGQGPQFIFQYYEEEERQRGNFPDRFSGHQFPNYSSELNVNALLLGDSALYLCASSDRSSVANVLTFGAGSRLTVL.

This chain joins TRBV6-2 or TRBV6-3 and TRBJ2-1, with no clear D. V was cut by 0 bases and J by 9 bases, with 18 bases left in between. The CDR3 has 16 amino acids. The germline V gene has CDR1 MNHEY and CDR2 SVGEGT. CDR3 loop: CASSYSRMFLGTEQFF. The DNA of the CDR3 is TGTGCCAGCAGTTACTCGAGGATGTTTCTCGGTACTGAGCAGTTCTTC.

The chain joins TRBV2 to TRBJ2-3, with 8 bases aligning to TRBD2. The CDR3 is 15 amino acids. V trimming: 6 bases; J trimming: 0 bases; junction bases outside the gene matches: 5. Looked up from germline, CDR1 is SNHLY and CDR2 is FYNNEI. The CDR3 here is CASRSSGGSTDTQYF. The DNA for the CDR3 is TGTGCCAGCAGATCGAGCGGGGGTAGCACAGATACGCAGTATTTT.

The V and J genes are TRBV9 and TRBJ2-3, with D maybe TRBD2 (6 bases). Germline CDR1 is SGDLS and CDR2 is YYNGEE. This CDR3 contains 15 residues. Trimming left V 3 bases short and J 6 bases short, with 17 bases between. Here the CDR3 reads CASSGFDSGGDTQYF. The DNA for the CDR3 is TGTGCCAGCAGCGGTTTCGATTCTGGGGGGGATACGCAGTATTTT.

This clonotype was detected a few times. CDR3 sequence (DNA): TGTGCCAGCAGTTTATCGGCAAACGAGCAGTACTTC. Protein sequence: CASSLSANEQYF. The chain recombines TRBV12-3 or TRBV12-4 with TRBJ2-7; D uncertain. V lost 2 bases and J lost 5, with 7 bases in between. This CDR3 spans 12 amino acids.

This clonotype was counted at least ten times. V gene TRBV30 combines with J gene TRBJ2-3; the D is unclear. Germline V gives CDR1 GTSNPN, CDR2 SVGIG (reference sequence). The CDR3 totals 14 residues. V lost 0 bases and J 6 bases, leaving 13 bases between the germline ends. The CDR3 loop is CAWSVGVIGDTQYF. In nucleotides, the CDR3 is TGTGCCTGGAGTGTAGGAGTAATCGGGGATACGCAGTATTTT.

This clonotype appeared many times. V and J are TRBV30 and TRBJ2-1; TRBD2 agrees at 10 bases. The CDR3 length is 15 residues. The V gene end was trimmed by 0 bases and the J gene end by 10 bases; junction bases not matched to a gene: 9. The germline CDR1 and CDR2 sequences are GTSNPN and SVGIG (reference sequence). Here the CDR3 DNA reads TGTGCCTGGAGTGTACGCCTAGCGGGGGAAACGGAGCAGTTCTTC. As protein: CAWSVRLAGETEQFF.

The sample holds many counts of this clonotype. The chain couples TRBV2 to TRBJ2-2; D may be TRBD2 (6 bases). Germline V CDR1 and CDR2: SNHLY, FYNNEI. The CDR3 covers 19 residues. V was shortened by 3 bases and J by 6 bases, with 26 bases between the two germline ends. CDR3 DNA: TGTGCCAGCAGTGACCTTATTACAGGAGGGGCAAGGAGCGCCGGGGAGCTGTTTTTT. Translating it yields CASSDLITGGARSAGELFF.

The CDR3: CASSIRDYLSYEQYF. The DNA of the CDR3 is TGTGCCAGCAGCATCCGGGACTACCTATCCTACGAGCAGTACTTC. The V call is TRBV6-1, the J call TRBJ2-7, with 7 positions matching TRBD2. The germline gives CDR1 MNHNS, CDR2 SASEGT. CDR3 length: 15 residues. With 6 bases clipped from V and 1 base from J, the junction kept 9 bases outside the gene matches.